The rows below give T cell receptor beta chains drawn from one sample of a study of blood T cell repertoires in COVID-19. Clones were sequenced by immunoSEQ multiplex PCR, and TCRdb holds only the in-frame ones, with some missing. The profile shows under 200,000 clones, around 82% of them singletons. The sample consisted of peripheral blood. The origin of the receptors is a woman older than 75 with acute or convalescent COVID-19. Each CDR3 is given with its conserved first and last residue. D genes are given only for firm matches. Clone size is given for some rows only: seen once, a few or many times, or a class if the clone is expanded.

V: TRBV11-3
D: .
J: TRBJ2-5
size: .
CDR3: CASSPGSGETQYF
DNA: TGTGCCAGCAGCCCGGGCAGCGGAGAGACCCAGTACTTC

V: TRBV30
D: TRBD1
J: TRBJ1-4
size: .
CDR3: CAWSAGQGVKLFF
DNA: TGTGCCTGGAGTGCGGGACAGGGGGTGAAACTGTTTTTT

V: TRBV10-3
D: .
J: TRBJ1-1
size: .
CDR3: CATLDNLLEAFF
DNA: TGTGCCACCCTCGACAATCTTCTAGAAGCTTTCTTT

V: TRBV18
D: .
J: TRBJ2-5
size: .
CDR3: CASSPSSVQETQYF
DNA: TGTGCCAGCTCACCATCGTCTGTCCAAGAGACCCAGTACTTC

V: TRBV11-2
D: .
J: TRBJ2-5
size: .
CDR3: CASSVRGGRGQETQYF
DNA: TGTGCCAGCAGCGTACGGGGTGGCAGGGGCCAAGAGACCCAGTACTTC

V: TRBV24-1
D: TRBD1
J: TRBJ2-1
size: .
CDR3: CASGQGAFYNEQFF
DNA: TGTGCCAGTGGACAGGGGGCATTCTACAATGAGCAGTTCTTC

V: TRBV12-5
D: .
J: TRBJ1-5
size: .
CDR3: CASATGGSNQPQHF
DNA: TGTGCTAGTGCTACTGGGGGCAGCAATCAGCCCCAGCATTTT

V: TRBV5-1
D: .
J: TRBJ2-2
size: .
CDR3: CASSNGQQNTGELFF
DNA: TGCGCCAGCAGCAACGGACAGCAGAACACCGGGGAGCTGTTTTTT

V: TRBV23-1
D: TRBD1
J: TRBJ2-2
size: .
CDR3: CASRARTGRNTGELFF
DNA: TGCGCCAGCAGGGCGAGGACAGGGCGGAACACCGGGGAGCTGTTTTTT

V: TRBV7-9
D: TRBD2
J: TRBJ2-1
size: .
CDR3: CASSLTTSGSYNEQFF
DNA: TGTGCTAGCAGCTTAACGACTAGCGGGAGCTACAATGAGCAGTTCTTC

V: TRBV5-4
D: TRBD1
J: TRBJ1-2
size: once
CDR3: CASSLETGNRGYTF
DNA: TGTGCCAGCAGCTTGGAGACAGGGAATCGGGGCTACACCTTC

V: TRBV29-1
D: .
J: TRBJ2-7
size: .
CDR3: CSVEVGSMPYEQYF
DNA: TGCAGCGTTGAAGTCGGGTCTATGCCCTACGAGCAGTACTTC

V: TRBV4-1
D: TRBD2
J: TRBJ2-5
size: .
CDR3: CASSPTPAGGAVEETQYF
DNA: TGCGCCAGCAGCCCCACTCCTGCGGGAGGGGCAGTTGAAGAGACCCAGTACTTC

V: TRBV20-1
D: .
J: TRBJ2-7
size: .
CDR3: CSASFSRRFDYEQYF
DNA: TGCAGTGCTAGTTTTTCGAGGCGCTTCGACTACGAGCAGTACTTC

V: TRBV16
D: TRBD1
J: TRBJ1-2
size: .
CDR3: CASSQEGTVYGYTF
DNA: TGTGCCAGCAGCCAAGAAGGGACAGTTTATGGCTACACCTTC

V: TRBV28
D: .
J: TRBJ1-3
size: .
CDR3: CASTRPGSGNTIYF
DNA: TGTGCCAGCACCCGACCGGGGTCTGGAAACACCATATATTTT

V: TRBV12-3/TRBV12-4
D: TRBD2
J: TRBJ2-7
size: .
CDR3: CASTSGSFNEQYF
DNA: TGTGCCAGCACCAGCGGGAGTTTCAACGAGCAGTACTTC

V: TRBV7-2
D: .
J: TRBJ2-4
size: .
CDR3: CASSLLAGSPNIQYF
DNA: TGTGCCAGCAGCTTATTGGCAGGGTCTCCGAACATTCAGTACTTC

V: TRBV5-1
D: .
J: TRBJ2-7
size: .
CDR3: CASSLTGNRGYEQYF
DNA: TGCGCCAGCAGCTTGACTGGTAACCGGGGGTACGAGCAGTACTTC

V: TRBV5-4
D: .
J: TRBJ1-6
size: .
CDR3: CASSLQGFHSPLHF
DNA: TGTGCCAGCAGCTTACAGGGCTTCCATTCACCCCTCCACTTT

V: TRBV2
D: .
J: TRBJ1-2
size: .
CDR3: CASTTRGGYTF
DNA: TGTGCCAGCACCACCAGGGGTGGCTACACCTTC

V: TRBV9
D: .
J: TRBJ1-4
size: once
CDR3: CASSVGGRVDEKLFF
DNA: TGTGCCAGCAGCGTAGGGGGGAGGGTCGATGAAAAACTGTTTTTT

V: TRBV7-6
D: TRBD1
J: TRBJ2-1
size: .
CDR3: CASSPTGGKNEQFF
DNA: TGTGCCAGCAGCCCGACAGGGGGCAAGAATGAGCAGTTCTTC

V: TRBV19
D: .
J: TRBJ2-1
size: .
CDR3: CASSIAPTGTYNEQFF
DNA: TGTGCCAGTAGTATCGCCCCGACAGGTACCTACAATGAGCAGTTCTTC

V: TRBV6-5
D: .
J: TRBJ1-1
size: .
CDR3: CASQAGFNTEAFF
DNA: TGTGCCTCCCAGGCAGGGTTTAACACTGAAGCTTTCTTT

V: TRBV15
D: TRBD1
J: TRBJ1-5
size: .
CDR3: CATSNRDRNQPQHF
DNA: TGTGCCACCAGCAACCGGGACAGAAATCAGCCCCAGCATTTT

V: TRBV12-5
D: TRBD1
J: TRBJ1-3
size: .
CDR3: CASGLGPDRASGNTIYF
DNA: TGTGCTAGTGGTTTGGGACCGGACAGGGCCTCTGGAAACACCATATATTTT

V: TRBV4-2
D: .
J: TRBJ1-2
size: .
CDR3: CASSPAGGISSYGYTF
DNA: TGTGCCAGCAGCCCCGCCGGAGGGATAAGTAGCTATGGCTACACCTTC

V: TRBV7-9
D: TRBD1
J: TRBJ1-6
size: .
CDR3: CASSLTTGGLDSPLHF
DNA: TGTGCCAGCAGCTTAACAACAGGGGGCTTAGATTCACCCCTCCACTTT

V: TRBV29-1
D: .
J: TRBJ1-1
size: .
CDR3: CSVEDRRRNTEAFF
DNA: TGCAGCGTTGAAGATCGGCGGCGGAACACTGAAGCTTTCTTT

V: TRBV7-9
D: TRBD1
J: TRBJ1-6
size: once
CDR3: CASRGQDANSPLHF
DNA: TGTGCCAGCAGGGGACAGGACGCTAATTCACCCCTCCACTTT

V: TRBV27
D: .
J: TRBJ2-7
size: .
CDR3: CASSLLGEAYEQYF
DNA: TGTGCCAGCAGTCTCCTCGGGGAGGCCTACGAGCAGTACTTC

V: TRBV6-5
D: TRBD1
J: TRBJ2-1
size: .
CDR3: CASKPDRGHSEQFF
DNA: TGTGCCAGCAAACCGGACAGGGGGCACAGTGAGCAGTTCTTC

V: TRBV5-1
D: .
J: TRBJ2-5
size: once
CDR3: CASSLTGPPEAQYF
DNA: TGCGCCAGCAGCTTGACGGGCCCACCGGAGGCCCAGTACTTC

V: TRBV6-5
D: .
J: TRBJ1-1
size: .
CDR3: CASRRTVNTEAFF
DNA: TGTGCCAGCAGACGGACAGTGAACACTGAAGCTTTCTTT

V: TRBV7-3
D: .
J: TRBJ2-3
size: once
CDR3: CASSSGSGSTDTQYF
DNA: TGTGCCAGCAGCTCAGGTAGTGGAAGCACAGATACGCAGTATTTT

V: TRBV29-1
D: .
J: TRBJ1-2
size: .
CDR3: CSVPTGNYGYTF
DNA: TGCAGCGTTCCGACGGGGAACTATGGCTACACCTTC

V: TRBV7-6
D: .
J: TRBJ2-2
size: .
CDR3: CASRYDSLANTGELFF
DNA: TGTGCCAGCAGATACGACAGTCTCGCGAACACCGGGGAGCTGTTTTTT

V: TRBV2
D: TRBD2
J: TRBJ2-5
size: .
CDR3: CASSGPGLAGETQYF
DNA: TGTGCCAGCAGTGGCCCGGGACTAGCGGGGGAGACCCAGTACTTC

V: TRBV6-2/TRBV6-3
D: TRBD1
J: TRBJ1-2
size: once
CDR3: CASSRTGNYGYTF
DNA: TGTGCCAGCAGTCGGACAGGGAACTATGGCTACACCTTC

V: TRBV5-1
D: TRBD2
J: TRBJ2-7
size: .
CDR3: CASSLAGTSLPSYEQYF
DNA: TGCGCCAGCAGCTTGGCCGGGACTAGCTTGCCGTCTTACGAGCAGTACTTC

V: TRBV5-8
D: .
J: TRBJ2-3
size: .
CDR3: CASSLSGSTDTQYF
DNA: TGTGCCAGCAGCTTGTCGGGAAGCACAGATACGCAGTATTTT

V: TRBV6-5
D: .
J: TRBJ1-2
size: .
CDR3: CASRDIQSDYGYTF
DNA: TGTGCCAGCAGAGATATCCAATCAGACTATGGCTACACCTTC

V: TRBV6-1
D: .
J: TRBJ1-1
size: few
CDR3: CASSETLNTEAFF
DNA: TGTGCCAGCAGTGAGACTTTGAACACTGAAGCTTTCTTT

V: TRBV5-6
D: .
J: TRBJ2-2
size: once
CDR3: CASSSVGGLNTGELFF
DNA: TGTGCCAGCAGCTCAGTCGGGGGATTGAACACCGGGGAGCTGTTTTTT

V: TRBV5-1
D: .
J: TRBJ2-7
size: .
CDR3: CASSLTSGSSYEQYF
DNA: TGCGCCAGCAGCTTGACCTCAGGATCATCCTACGAGCAGTACTTC

V: TRBV6-5
D: TRBD2
J: TRBJ2-7
size: .
CDR3: CASSPPVSGKNEQYF
DNA: TGTGCCAGCAGTCCTCCAGTTAGCGGGAAGAACGAGCAGTACTTC

V: TRBV5-1
D: TRBD2
J: TRBJ2-1
size: many
CDR3: CASSLEAAGGYNEQFF
DNA: TGCGCCAGCAGCTTGGAAGCAGCGGGAGGGTACAATGAGCAGTTCTTC